The TCR beta chain described here comes from a study of PD-L1 blockade in urothelial cancer. Every PCR received spiked-in synthetic TCR analog templates. Clones were read by immunoSEQ multiplex PCR, and TCRdb kept only the in-frame ones, dropping some. The table lists 40,000 or so clones, roughly 80% of them singletons, with about 6.8% in the top ten. Sample time point: pretreatment peripheral blood. The CDR3 is 15 amino acids. Deletions cut 7 bases from V and 4 bases from J, with 17 bases between. Germline CDR1 MDHEN, CDR2 SYDVKM. The sequence was obtained from a man aged 60-69 years with urothelial cancer. Sequencing used PBMCs, obtained around atezolizumab (anti-PD-L1) treatment. The chain uses TRBV28 and TRBJ1-3; no clear D gene. For the CDR3, the DNA is TGTGCCAGCACCCCCTTAGGAGATCGGGGAAACACCATATATTTT. This gives the protein CASTPLGDRGNTIYF.